Below are 3 T cell receptor beta chains sequenced from a single sample in a study of blood T cells in healthy people across ages. Then a second PCR, running roughly 7 to 11 cycles, was carried out with a sample-barcoded 5' primer and a J-beta primer mix. TCRdb re-derived calls from the 5' RACE reads in MiXCR, one entry per CDR3 protein. The table includes roughly 790,000 distinct CDR3 sequences, roughly 44% detected once. Sequenced sample: blood. The receptors originated from a woman aged 55-75 years in good health.

This chain links TRBV12-3 or TRBV12-4 with TRBJ2-1; 10 nucleotides align to TRBD2. The CDR3 runs to 21 residues. Germline trimming cut 5 bases from V and 4 bases from J; bases unmatched to any gene: 23. The CDR3 nucleotides read TGTGCCAGCAGTCTAGTAGTAGGGGGTTGGGAGACTAGCGGGCCTTACAATGAGCAGTTCTTC. This sequence encodes CASSLVVGGWETSGPYNEQFF.

The J gene is TRBJ2-4, the V gene TRBV21-1; the D segment call TRBD1 is taken from the table without a DNA check. The DNA matches TRBJ2-7 better at its end, which makes the J call doubtful. TRBV21-1 is tagged as a pseudogene. The CDR3 runs to 13 residues. This CDR3 is CASSRSGGYEQYF. CDR3 DNA sequence: TGTGCCAGCAGCCGTTCAGGGGGCTACGAGCAGTACTTC.

V gene TRBV7-2 combines with J gene TRBJ2-7; possibly TRBD2 for D (6 bases). From germline, CDR1 is SGHTA and CDR2 FQGNSA. V lost 1 base, J lost 0 bases, and 19 bases lay in between. This CDR3 has 18 residues. CDR3 nucleotides: TGTGCCAGCAGCTTAGGGGGCCAGGTAGCGGTTAGCTCCTACGAGCAGTACTTC. This codes for CASSLGGQVAVSSYEQYF.